The rows below give T cell receptor beta chains drawn from one sample of a study of shared clonotypes between healthy human individuals. Generated by immunoSEQ multiplex PCR, the TCRdb table keeps only in-frame clones and is missing some. The sample includes hundreds of thousands of clones, roughly 97% seen only once; the top ten take around 0.06%. The source material was naive CD4+ T cells sorted from blood. The receptors were sampled from a woman in her twenties or thirties in good health. CDR3s include the opening cysteine and the closing phenylalanine or tryptophan. Fields, in order: V gene, J gene, CDR3 length, D gene, CDR3 protein, CDR3 DNA. The D gene is left open where the match is weak.

TRBV2,TRBJ1-1,13,-,CASSVQSNTEAFF,TGTGCCAGCAGTGTACAGTCGAACACTGAAGCTTTCTTT
TRBV28,TRBJ2-7,12,TRBD2,CASSRGGYEQYF,TGTGCCAGCAGTCGGGGGGGCTACGAGCAGTACTTC
TRBV4-1,TRBJ2-1,16,TRBD2,CASSQMAGGVGGEQFF,TGCGCCAGCAGCCAAATGGCGGGAGGTGTTGGCGGTGAGCAGTTCTTC
TRBV18,TRBJ1-2,14,TRBD1,CASSPDRVGLGYTF,TGTGCCAGCTCACCAGACAGGGTTGGGCTAGGCTACACCTTC
TRBV7-9,TRBJ1-1,12,-,CASSREGTEAFF,TGTGCCAGCAGCCGCGAGGGCACTGAAGCTTTCTTT
TRBV5-6,TRBJ2-7,13,-,CASSWGPSYEQYF,TGTGCCAGCAGCTGGGGGCCATCCTACGAGCAGTACTTC
TRBV5-1,TRBJ1-3,16,-,CASSAASRVFSNTIYF,TGCGCCAGCAGCGCCGCCTCCAGGGTCTTTAGCAACACCATATATTTT
TRBV10-3,TRBJ2-1,17,TRBD1,CAISEPGQGGSYNEQFF,TGTGCCATCAGTGAGCCTGGACAGGGGGGCTCCTACAATGAGCAGTTCTTC
TRBV7-6,TRBJ2-5,17,-,CASSLAVGLAFQETQYF,TGTGCCAGCAGCTTAGCCGTGGGGCTAGCGTTTCAAGAGACCCAGTACTTC
TRBV28,TRBJ1-2,16,TRBD1,CASSLSGTGFFYGYTF,TGTGCCAGCAGTTTATCAGGGACAGGGTTTTTCTACGGCTACACCTTC
TRBV9,TRBJ2-1,13,-,CASSVVGLAEQFF,TGTGCCAGCAGCGTAGTGGGGCTAGCGGAGCAGTTCTTC